The source of this T cell receptor beta chain is a study of T cell clones after liver transplantation. Unstimulated PBMCs were sorted into CD3+CD4+ and CD3+CD8+ populations. The germline V gene encodes CDR1 SEHNR and CDR2 FQNEAQ (reference sequence). V was shortened by 5 bases and J by 4 bases, with 14 bases between the two germline ends. CDR3 length equals 14 residues. Here immunoSEQ multiplex PCR was the method, and the copy in TCRdb shows in-frame clones only, minus some. This sample has tens of thousands of clones, with 80% to 90% found just once. This receptor was obtained from a human patient who received a liver transplant. Some T cells may be supplied by the graft donor. The rearrangement uses TRBV7-9 and TRBJ1-2, with a tentative D call TRBD1 (6 bases). The material sequenced was CD4+ T cells from blood, taken less than 50 months after liver transplant. CDR3: CASSEFGGLYGYTF. The CDR3 bases are TGTGCCAGCAGCGAATTTGGGGGGCTCTATGGCTACACCTTC.